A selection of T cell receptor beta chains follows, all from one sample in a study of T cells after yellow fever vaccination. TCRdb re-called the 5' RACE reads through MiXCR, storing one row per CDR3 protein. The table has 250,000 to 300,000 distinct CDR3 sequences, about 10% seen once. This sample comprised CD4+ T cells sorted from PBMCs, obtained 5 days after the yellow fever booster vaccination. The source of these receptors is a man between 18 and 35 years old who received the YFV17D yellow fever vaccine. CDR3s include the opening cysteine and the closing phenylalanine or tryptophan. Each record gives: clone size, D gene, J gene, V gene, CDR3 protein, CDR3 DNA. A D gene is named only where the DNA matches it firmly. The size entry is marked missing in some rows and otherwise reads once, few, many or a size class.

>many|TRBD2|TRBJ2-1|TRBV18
CASSPNSGPANEQFF
TGTGCCAGCTCACCAAATAGCGGGCCAGCCAATGAGCAGTTCTTC
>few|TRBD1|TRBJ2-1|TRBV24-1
CATSELGQAVMYEQFF
TGTGCCACCAGTGAACTGGGACAGGCCGTTATGTATGAGCAGTTCTTC
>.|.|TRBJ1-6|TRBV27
CASSLDSGQGYSPLHF
TGTGCCAGCAGTTTAGACTCCGGGCAGGGATATTCACCCCTCCACTTT
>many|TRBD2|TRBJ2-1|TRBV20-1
CSARDFLAGAYNEQFF
TGCAGTGCTAGAGACTTTCTAGCGGGGGCGTACAATGAGCAGTTCTTC
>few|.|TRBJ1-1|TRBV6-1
CAGSKVGNSEAFF
TGTGCCGGCTCAAAAGTAGGGAACTCGGAAGCTTTCTTT
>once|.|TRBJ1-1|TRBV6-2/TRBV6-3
CASSLRGESEAFF
TGTGCCAGCAGCCTAAGAGGGGAGTCTGAAGCTTTCTTT
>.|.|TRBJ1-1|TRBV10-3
CAISESRGKNTEAFF
TGTGCCATCAGTGAGTCACGGGGGAAGAACACTGAAGCTTTCTTT
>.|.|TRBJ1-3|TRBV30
CAWSGGRGGNTIYF
TGTGCCTGGAGTGGAGGCAGGGGTGGAAACACCATATATTTT
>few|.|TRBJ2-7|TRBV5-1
CASAGSVGYEQYF
TGCGCCAGCGCGGGGAGTGTTGGCTACGAGCAGTACTTC
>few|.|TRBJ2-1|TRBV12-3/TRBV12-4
CASTSGLNYNEQFF
TGTGCCAGCACCTCCGGACTGAACTACAATGAGCAGTTCTTC
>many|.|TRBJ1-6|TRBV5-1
CASSLDGTNSPLHF
TGCGCCAGCAGCTTGGACGGAACCAATTCACCCCTCCACTTT
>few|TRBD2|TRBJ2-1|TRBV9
CASSVSGTRGLDEQFF
TGTGCCAGCAGCGTCTCCGGGACTAGAGGTCTGGATGAGCAGTTCTTC
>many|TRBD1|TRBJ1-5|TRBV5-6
CASSQGGSGQPQHF
TGTGCCAGCAGCCAGGGGGGGAGCGGGCAGCCCCAGCATTTT
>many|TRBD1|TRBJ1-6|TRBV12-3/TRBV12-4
CASSLGQGGYNSPLHF
TGTGCCAGCAGTCTGGGACAGGGGGGATATAATTCACCCCTCCACTTT
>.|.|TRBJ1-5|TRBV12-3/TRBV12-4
CASAPGTGFLNQPQHF
TGTGCCAGCGCACCCGGCACGGGTTTTCTGAATCAGCCCCAGCATTTT
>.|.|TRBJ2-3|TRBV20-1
CSASTRGDPDTQYF
TGCAGTGCTAGTACCAGGGGTGATCCAGATACGCAGTATTTT
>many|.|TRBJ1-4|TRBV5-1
CASRQGKVNEKLFF
TGCGCCAGCAGGCAGGGGAAGGTTAATGAAAAACTGTTTTTT
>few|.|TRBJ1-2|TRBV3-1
CASSHWSASSNYGYTF
TGTGCCAGCAGCCATTGGAGCGCCTCCTCTAACTATGGCTACACCTTC
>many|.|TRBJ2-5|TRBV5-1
CASVRDNQETQYF
TGCGCCAGCGTTCGGGACAACCAAGAGACCCAGTACTTC
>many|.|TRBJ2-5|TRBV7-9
CASRASGQETQYF
TGTGCCAGCCGGGCGTCGGGGCAAGAGACCCAGTACTTC
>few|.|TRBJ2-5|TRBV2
CASTGVQETQYF
TGTGCCAGCACCGGGGTCCAAGAGACCCAGTACTTC
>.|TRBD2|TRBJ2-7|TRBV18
CASSPPASGGYEQYF
TGTGCCAGCTCACCACCGGCTAGCGGGGGGTACGAGCAGTACTTC
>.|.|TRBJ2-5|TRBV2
CASSERGGTQYF
TGTGCCAGCAGTGAACGGGGCGGGACCCAGTACTTC
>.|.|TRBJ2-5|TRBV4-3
CASSLQVTQETQYF
TGCGCCAGCAGCCTACAGGTCACCCAAGAGACCCAGTACTTC
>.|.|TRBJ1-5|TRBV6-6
CASSYLTSNQPQHF
TGTGCCAGCAGTTACCTAACTAGCAATCAGCCCCAGCATTTT
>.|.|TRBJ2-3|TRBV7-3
CASSSAAYTDTQYF
TGTGCCAGCAGCTCGGCAGCCTACACAGATACGCAGTATTTT
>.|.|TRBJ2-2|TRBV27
CASSLSEFSRLTGELFF
TGTGCCAGCAGTTTATCGGAGTTTTCTCGGCTCACCGGGGAGCTGTTTTTT
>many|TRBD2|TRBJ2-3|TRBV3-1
CASSQEGLADTDTQYF
TGTGCCAGCAGCCAAGAAGGACTAGCCGACACAGATACGCAGTATTTT
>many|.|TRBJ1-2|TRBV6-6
CASNSPAEDGYTF
TGTGCCAGCAATTCACCCGCGGAGGATGGCTACACCTTC